This note documents a single TCR beta chain sequence. The data were taken from a study of T cell clones after liver transplantation. Profiled with immunoSEQ multiplex PCR; TCRdb holds only in-frame clones, not every one. This sample has approximately 55,000 clones, with about 70% found just once. Thawed unstimulated PBMCs were FACS-sorted by CD3, CD4 and CD8 into two populations. Sample: CD4+ T cells from blood, taken before liver transplant. This TCR derives from a human donor who received a liver transplant.

CDR3 loop: CASSEAGKLNEQFF. The CDR3 coding sequence is TGTGCCAGCAGTGAGGCAGGGAAGTTGAATGAGCAGTTCTTC. The chain combines TRBV6-4 with TRBJ2-1, with D possibly being TRBD1 (5 bases). Between the trimmed V and J ends, which lost 3 bases and 7 bases, there was a span of 13 bases. The CDR3 loop spans 14 amino acids. Germline values: CDR1 MRHNA, CDR2 SNTAGT.